This T cell receptor beta chain was sequenced during a study of shared clonotypes between healthy human individuals. The study's findings and limits: Roughly 4.6% of naive CD4 clonotypes were common to four donors.

Data came from immunoSEQ multiplex PCR; TCRdb stores just in-frame clones and leaves some out. The sample shows over a million clones, 95% to 97% of them seen only once. This clone appeared a single time. Its specificity is unknown. Germline values: CDR1 SGDLS, CDR2 YYNGEE. The length of the CDR3 is 16 residues. The V gene end was trimmed by 4 bases and the J gene end by 4 bases; junction bases not matched to a gene: 11. The chain combines TRBV9 with TRBJ2-5; 9 positions agree with TRBD1. The sequenced sample consisted of naive CD4+ T cells sorted from blood. As to subset: CD45RA+ positively selected. This TCR derives from a man aged 30 to 39 in good health. CDR3 protein: CASSPGTGWNGETQYF. Written as DNA, the CDR3 is TGTGCCAGCAGCCCGGGGACAGGGTGGAATGGAGAGACCCAGTACTTC.